The rows below give T cell receptor beta chains drawn from one sample of a study of blood T cell repertoires in COVID-19. Data came from immunoSEQ multiplex PCR; TCRdb stores just in-frame clones and leaves some out. The sample comprises 200,000 or so clones, about nine tenths of which are singletons, and 0.75% to 0.9% rests with the top ten. Sequencing was performed on peripheral blood. All receptors derive from a woman between 70 and 85 years old with acute or convalescent COVID-19. Each CDR3 is given with its conserved first and last residue. The D gene is left open where the match is weak. Clone size, where shown, is once, few, many, or a class for clones that have expanded.

>once|TRBV19|-|TRBJ2-2
CASRPLRGPGELFF
TGTGCCAGTAGGCCACTCAGGGGACCCGGGGAGCTGTTTTTT
>-|TRBV11-2|-|TRBJ1-1
CASSPQRGFTEAFF
TGTGCCAGCAGCCCCCAGCGGGGCTTCACTGAAGCTTTCTTT
>-|TRBV10-3|TRBD2|TRBJ2-1
CAIEAGGVSRNEQFF
TGTGCCATCGAGGCTGGGGGGGTGTCTAGGAATGAGCAGTTCTTC
>-|TRBV19|-|TRBJ2-5
CASSIDGVTGLYQETQYF
TGTGCCAGTAGTATAGATGGGGTGACAGGATTGTACCAAGAGACCCAGTACTTC
>-|TRBV2|TRBD1|TRBJ2-7
CASRDRGSEQYF
TGTGCCAGCAGGGACAGGGGTAGCGAGCAGTACTTC
>few|TRBV3-1/TRBV3-2|TRBD2|TRBJ2-5
CASSPRGGLETQYF
TGTGCCAGCAGCCCCCGGGGGGGCCTTGAGACCCAGTACTTC
>-|TRBV5-1|TRBD1|TRBJ1-1
CASTRTGGSNTEAFF
TGCGCCAGCACCCGGACAGGGGGCTCGAACACTGAAGCTTTCTTT
>once|TRBV28|-|TRBJ2-3
CASSTVGGRNPDTQYF
TGTGCCAGCAGTACTGTGGGGGGACGAAACCCAGATACGCAGTATTTT
>-|TRBV6-5|-|TRBJ2-1
CASSFGRGPYNEQFF
TGTGCCAGCAGTTTCGGGAGGGGGCCCTACAATGAGCAGTTCTTC
>-|TRBV7-6|TRBD2|TRBJ2-5
CASSFTSGGETQYF
TGTGCCAGCAGCTTTACCAGCGGGGGGGAGACCCAGTACTTC
>-|TRBV9|-|TRBJ1-1
CASSPRDTEAFF
TGTGCCAGCAGCCCACGGGACACTGAAGCTTTCTTT
>-|TRBV27|TRBD2|TRBJ2-2
CASSSLTSGRAGFYTGELFF
TGTGCCAGCAGTTCACTGACTAGCGGGAGGGCCGGGTTTTACACCGGGGAGCTGTTTTTT
>once|TRBV27|-|TRBJ2-2
CASSLSNTGELFF
TGTGCCAGCAGTCTCTCGAACACCGGGGAGCTGTTTTTT
>few|TRBV7-6|TRBD2|TRBJ2-1
CASTGLAGGGEQFF
TGTGCCAGCACCGGACTAGCGGGAGGGGGGGAGCAGTTCTTC
>-|TRBV5-4|-|TRBJ2-7
CASSLVGREGYEQYF
TGTGCCAGCAGCTTGGTGGGCCGGGAAGGGTACGAGCAGTACTTC
>-|TRBV19|TRBD1|TRBJ2-7
CASRQTGTYEQYF
TGTGCCAGTCGACAGACAGGGACCTACGAGCAGTACTTC
>-|TRBV5-1|TRBD1|TRBJ2-5
CASSPPRGDRGLSTQYF
TGCGCCAGCAGCCCGCCCCGAGGGGACAGGGGGCTTTCGACCCAGTACTTC
>-|TRBV7-3|TRBD2|TRBJ2-1
CASSPMSGVNEQFF
TGTGCCAGCAGCCCGATGAGCGGGGTCAATGAGCAGTTCTTC
>-|TRBV6-1|-|TRBJ2-2
CASSEFFRGANTGELFF
TGTGCCAGCAGTGAATTTTTCAGGGGAGCAAACACCGGGGAGCTGTTTTTT
>-|TRBV7-2|-|TRBJ1-2
CASSTRVSDYGYTF
TGTGCCAGCTCAACCAGGGTTTCGGACTATGGCTACACCTTC
>-|TRBV19|TRBD2|TRBJ2-6
CASSTKSGLSTSGHSGANVLTF
TGTGCCAGTAGTACGAAAAGCGGTTTGTCTACTAGCGGACACTCTGGGGCCAACGTCCTGACTTTC
>-|TRBV12-3/TRBV12-4|-|TRBJ1-2
CASSLRGQYGYTF
TGTGCCAGCAGCCTGAGGGGACAATATGGCTACACCTTC
>few|TRBV5-1|-|TRBJ2-5
CASRLGQFTETQYF
TGCGCCAGCAGGTTGGGGCAGTTTACAGAGACCCAGTACTTC
>few|TRBV11-3|-|TRBJ2-3
CASSSGTDTQYF
TGTGCCAGCAGCTCCGGCACAGATACGCAGTATTTT
>once|TRBV5-6|-|TRBJ1-2
CASSLVAGYSHGYTF
TGTGCCAGCAGCTTGGTTGCGGGTTACTCGCATGGCTACACCTTC
>-|TRBV7-9|-|TRBJ2-2
CASSLVRTDGGELFF
TGTGCCAGCAGCTTAGTGAGAACAGATGGCGGGGAGCTGTTTTTT
>-|TRBV6-5|-|TRBJ1-2
CASRPPNYGYTF
TGTGCCAGCCGTCCCCCCAACTATGGCTACACCTTC
>-|TRBV5-1|TRBD1|TRBJ1-5
CASSLLGQGDQPQHF
TGCGCCAGCAGCTTGTTAGGACAGGGGGATCAGCCCCAGCATTTT
>-|TRBV3-1/TRBV3-2|-|TRBJ1-2
CASSHGGLGGYTF
TGTGCCAGCAGCCATGGGGGCCTGGGAGGCTACACCTTC
>few|TRBV7-2|-|TRBJ2-2
CASSLPGQARPGELFF
TGTGCCAGCAGCCTTCCAGGCCAGGCACGACCCGGGGAGCTGTTTTTT
>once|TRBV19|TRBD1|TRBJ2-3
CASSSRTGVQNTQYF
TGTGCCAGTAGTTCCCGGACAGGGGTTCAGAATACGCAGTATTTT
>-|TRBV5-6|-|TRBJ2-5
CASSLGQRREETQYF
TGTGCCAGCAGCTTGGGGCAGCGGAGAGAAGAGACCCAGTACTTC
>-|TRBV28|-|TRBJ2-6
CASSLRLGASSGANVLTF
TGTGCCAGCAGTTTACGGCTGGGGGCGAGCTCTGGGGCCAACGTCCTGACTTTC
>-|TRBV5-5|TRBD2|TRBJ2-3
CASSLIPSGGTDTQYF
TGTGCCAGCAGCTTGATCCCTAGCGGGGGCACAGATACGCAGTATTTT
>-|TRBV5-1|-|TRBJ1-1
CASSLVPWEGTEAFF
TGCGCCAGCAGCTTGGTTCCCTGGGAGGGGACTGAAGCTTTCTTT
>once|TRBV2|-|TRBJ2-2
CASRSSLPGELFF
TGTGCCAGCCGGTCTAGTCTCCCCGGGGAGCTGTTTTTT
>-|TRBV7-9|TRBD1|TRBJ1-4
CASSLGQGGELFF
TGTGCCAGCAGCTTGGGACAGGGAGGTGAGCTGTTTTTT
>-|TRBV7-9|TRBD1|TRBJ1-1
CASSFEGARTEAFF
TGTGCCAGCAGCTTCGAGGGGGCGCGGACTGAAGCTTTCTTT
>few|TRBV7-9|TRBD1|TRBJ1-1
CASSLGAGGITEAFF
TGTGCCAGCAGCTTAGGTGCAGGGGGCATTACTGAAGCTTTCTTT
>few|TRBV12-3/TRBV12-4|-|TRBJ1-2
CASSRVWGNGYTF
TGTGCCAGCAGCCGGGTATGGGGCAATGGCTACACCTTC
>-|TRBV4-1|-|TRBJ1-5
CASSQEGARNQPQHF
TGCGCCAGCAGCCAAGAGGGGGCTCGCAATCAGCCCCAGCATTTT
>-|TRBV2|TRBD1|TRBJ2-2
CASRQGANTGELFF
TGTGCCAGCAGACAGGGGGCGAACACCGGGGAGCTGTTTTTT
>few|TRBV7-7|TRBD2|TRBJ2-2
CASASGRGTGELFF
TGTGCCAGCGCGAGCGGGAGAGGCACCGGGGAGCTGTTTTTT
>-|TRBV29-1|TRBD1|TRBJ1-2
CSVPKQGASQGYTF
TGCAGCGTTCCTAAACAGGGGGCGTCTCAAGGCTACACCTTC
>-|TRBV2|-|TRBJ2-7
CASSSGNYEQYF
TGTGCCAGCAGCTCCGGGAACTACGAGCAGTACTTC
>-|TRBV28|-|TRBJ1-1
CASSSAGANTEAFF
TGTGCCAGCAGTTCAGCAGGGGCGAACACTGAAGCTTTCTTT
>-|TRBV11-2|-|TRBJ1-4
CASSLERRVNEKLFF
TGTGCCAGCAGCTTAGAGCGCAGGGTAAACGAAAAACTGTTTTTT
>-|TRBV5-4|TRBD1|TRBJ2-7
CASSFRSQGAYEQYF
TGTGCCAGCAGCTTCCGTTCCCAGGGGGCGTACGAGCAGTACTTC
>once|TRBV28|-|TRBJ1-1
CASSLSQGFTEAFF
TGTGCCAGCAGTTTAAGCCAGGGGTTCACTGAAGCTTTCTTT
>-|TRBV5-1|TRBD1|TRBJ2-2
CASSLVGTGSTGELFF
TGCGCCAGCAGCTTGGTCGGGACAGGGAGCACCGGGGAGCTGTTTTTT
>few|TRBV6-2/TRBV6-3|TRBD1|TRBJ1-1
CASSYDRGWEAFF
TGTGCCAGCAGTTACGACAGGGGCTGGGAAGCTTTCTTT
>-|TRBV20-1|-|TRBJ2-1
CSARDAAEQFF
TGCAGTGCTAGAGATGCGGCTGAGCAGTTCTTC
>-|TRBV15|TRBD2|TRBJ2-5
CATSRDLRTSAQETQYF
TGTGCCACCAGCAGAGATCTCCGGACTAGCGCTCAAGAGACCCAGTACTTC
>-|TRBV5-5|-|TRBJ2-5
CASSLYAMETQYF
TGTGCCAGCAGCTTGTATGCTATGGAGACCCAGTACTTC
>-|TRBV7-2|TRBD2|TRBJ2-7
CASSDSGTFYEQYF
TGTGCCAGCAGCGATAGCGGGACGTTCTACGAGCAGTACTTC
>-|TRBV27|-|TRBJ1-1
CASSLSGKNTEAFF
TGTGCCAGCAGTTTATCGGGCAAGAACACTGAAGCTTTCTTT
>-|TRBV3-1/TRBV3-2|-|TRBJ2-7
CASSQGQGRAEQYF
TGTGCCAGCAGCCAAGGGCAGGGGAGGGCCGAGCAGTACTTC
>-|TRBV5-1|-|TRBJ1-1
CASSLASGTGFTEAFF
TGCGCCAGCAGCTTGGCCTCGGGCACAGGGTTTACTGAAGCTTTCTTT
>few|TRBV27|-|TRBJ2-7
CASSLSGGYEQYF
TGTGCCAGCAGTTTATCCGGCGGATACGAGCAGTACTTC